One sample yielded the 9 T cell receptor beta chains listed below, sequenced in a study of blood T cell repertoires in COVID-19. Method: immunoSEQ multiplex PCR; TCRdb's copy keeps in-frame clones and lacks some. The table includes around 95,000 clones, about 80% detected once. Material for sequencing was peripheral blood. The receptors were gathered from a woman in her 70s with acute or convalescent COVID-19.

The rearrangement joins TRBV14 to TRBJ1-3, with D perhaps TRBD1 (5 bases). Per germline, CDR1 SGHDN and CDR2 FVKESK. V gave up 0 bases and J gave up 4 bases, with 10 bases separating them. The CDR3 loop spans 15 amino acids. CDR3 sequence (DNA): TGTGCCAGCAGCCAAGAGCAGGGCCCAGGAAACACCATATATTTT. This gives the protein CASSQEQGPGNTIYF.

CDR3 in DNA: TGTGCCAGCAGCTTAGGACTAGCTCCCTACGAGCAGTACTTC. It encodes CASSLGLAPYEQYF. This chain links TRBV7-2 with TRBJ2-7; TRBD2 agrees at 7 bases. The length of the CDR3 is 14 residues. Germline trimming cut 1 base from V and 2 bases from J; bases unmatched to any gene: 2. The V gene's germline CDR1 is SGHTA and CDR2 FQGNSA.

The CDR3 DNA reads TGTGCCAGCAGCCCTTCTAGTTCGGGCACAGATACGCAGTATTTT. Encoded protein: CASSPSSSGTDTQYF. The chain joins TRBV7-9 to TRBJ2-3; D not certain. This CDR3 is built from 15 residues. The germline V and J ends were trimmed by 5 bases and 1 base, with 13 bases remaining between them. Germline values: CDR1 SEHNR, CDR2 FQNEAQ (reference sequence).

The J gene is TRBJ1-6, the V gene TRBV9; D possibly corresponds to TRBD1 (5 bases). V shed 7 bases and J shed 11 bases, with 13 bases lying between them. Germline V lookup: CDR1 SGDLS, CDR2 YYNGEE. CDR3 length: 12 amino acids. Written as DNA, the CDR3 is TGTGCCAGCGCCTCAGGGTCCACACCCCTCCACTTT. This codes for CASASGSTPLHF.

The chain joins TRBV11-1 to TRBJ2-1; the match to TRBD1 covers 8 bases. Germline V lookup: CDR1 SGHAT, CDR2 FQDESV (reference sequence). This CDR3 has 13 residues. Trimming at V came to 5 bases and at J to 8 bases, leaving 5 bases not matched to a gene. CDR3 loop: CASSPGTGYEQFF. As DNA, the CDR3 is TGTGCCAGCAGCCCCGGGACAGGCTATGAGCAGTTCTTC.

This clone was observed a handful of times. V gene TRBV18 combines with J gene TRBJ1-1, with 7 bases that match TRBD1. The CDR3 sequence is 15 residues long. V lost 6 bases and J lost 0; bases outside the gene matches: 7. Per germline, CDR1 KGHSH and CDR2 LQKENI. The DNA for the CDR3 is TGTGCCAGCTCGCTGACAGGGAGGTTGAACACTGAAGCTTTCTTT. Protein: CASSLTGRLNTEAFF. Combining the CDR3 with reference TRBV18 and TRBJ1-1 gives the whole variable domain NAGVMQNPRHLVRRRGQEARLRCSPMKGHSHVYWYRQLPEEGLKFMVYLQKENIIDESGMPKERFSAEFPKEGPSILRIQQVVRGDSAAYFCASSLTGRLNTEAFFGQGTRLTVV.

As for this clone: Other DNA sequences in the sample encode the same CDR3. The chain combines TRBV24-1 with TRBJ1-2; 11 bases map to TRBD1. V dropped 3 bases and J dropped 5; count of bases not matched to a gene: 4. Germline V gene sequence: CDR1 KGHDR, CDR2 SFDVKD. The CDR3 consists of 15 residues. CDR3 DNA sequence: TGTGCCACCAGTGATCGGACAGGGGGCGGATATGGCTACACCTTC. Translated, it gives CATSDRTGGGYGYTF.

The chain's CDR3 is CASSLTGLATEAFF. The DNA of the CDR3 is TGTGCCAGCAGCCTAACAGGGTTGGCCACTGAAGCTTTCTTT. This chain joins TRBV7-9 and TRBJ1-1, with a possible D match to TRBD1 (6 bases). Germline V lookup: CDR1 SEHNR, CDR2 FQNEAQ (reference sequence). The CDR3 has 14 residues. Between the trimmed V and J ends, which lost 5 bases and 4 bases, there was a span of 14 bases.

The V and J genes are TRBV7-9 and TRBJ1-5; the D is unclear. This CDR3 spans 17 amino acids. The germline gives CDR1 SEHNR, CDR2 FQNEAQ (reference sequence). V was clipped by 1 base and J by 7 bases, with 20 bases between them. The CDR3, as DNA: TGTGCCAGCAGCTTAGTGGAGGGTATGAGTCTTGGACAGCCCCAGCATTTT. Amino acid sequence: CASSLVEGMSLGQPQHF.